The 32 T cell receptor beta chains in this list originate from one sample, sequenced in a study of CD8+ T cells in alopecia areata. RNA was extracted and reverse transcribed into cDNA as the sequencing template. Assay: immunoSEQ multiplex PCR; the TCRdb copy retains only in-frame clones and omits some. The sample includes 160,000 or so clones, 45% to 55% of them seen just once. The sample here was CD8+ T cells sorted from blood, taken at week 0. The receptors were gathered from a human donor with alopecia areata.

A few counts support this clone. This sequence joins TRBV4-3 and TRBJ2-1, with 12 bases fitting TRBD2. Germline V gene lookup returns CDR1 LGHNA and CDR2 YSLEER. V lost 0 bases to trimming and J lost 6 bases; unmatched junction nucleotides: 9. The CDR3 has 18 residues. DNA of the CDR3: TGCGCCAGCAGCCAAGATTCCCGACTAGCGGGGGACTCCAATGAGCAGTTCTTC. Its protein is CASSQDSRLAGDSNEQFF.

This chain uses TRBV4-3 with TRBJ2-7; D possibly matches TRBD1 or TRBD2 (7 bases each). The CDR3 has 17 amino acids. V shed 0 bases and J shed 0 bases, with 15 bases lying between them. Looked up from germline, CDR1 is LGHNA and CDR2 is YSLEER. The CDR3 DNA is TGCGCCAGCAGCCAAGACCGACAGGGAGGGGCCTCCTACGAGCAGTACTTC. Amino acids: CASSQDRQGGASYEQYF.

The chain carries TRBV15 and TRBJ2-7; 11 bases map to TRBD2. Germline assignment: CDR1 LNHNV and CDR2 YYDKDF (reference sequence). The CDR3 loop spans 16 amino acids. Trimming took 4 bases from V and 3 from J; bases not matched to a gene: 8. CDR3 region: CATSKKGLADDYEQYF. The CDR3 DNA sequence: TGTGCCACCAGCAAGAAGGGACTAGCGGACGACTACGAGCAGTACTTC.

The genes are TRBV29-1 and TRBJ1-1, with D unclear. V gave up 5 bases and J gave up 5 bases, with 9 bases separating them. The germline V gene encodes CDR1 SQVTM and CDR2 ANQGSEA. The CDR3 spans 11 residues. The CDR3 DNA sequence: TGCAGCGTTTTCCCGGGGACTGAAGCTTTCTTT. This codes for CSVFPGTEAFF.

V is TRBV9 and J is TRBJ2-5, with D tentatively TRBD1 or TRBD2 (5 bases each). V lost 4 bases to trimming and J lost 3 bases, with 10 bases between them. CDR3 size: 13 residues. Germline loops: CDR1 SGDLS, CDR2 YYNGEE. CDR3 in amino acids: CASSPGTKETQYF. The CDR3 DNA reads TGTGCCAGCAGCCCGGGGACGAAAGAGACCCAGTACTTC.

About this clone: In the same sample, other DNA sequences code for this CDR3. The V and J genes are TRBV27 and TRBJ2-7; TRBD1 aligns across 8 bases. The trim removed 2 bases at V and 3 bases at J, leaving 3 bases unmatched. Looked up from germline, CDR1 is MNHEY and CDR2 is SMNVEV (reference sequence). The CDR3 runs 14 residues. The CDR3 DNA reads as TGTGCCAGCAGTTTAGGACAGGGTAACTACGAGCAGTACTTC. Translated: CASSLGQGNYEQYF.

This clone has just a few counts. The chain uses TRBV5-1 and TRBJ2-7; 7 positions agree with TRBD1. CDR3 length: 15 residues. The J segment lost 5 bases and the V segment lost 2 bases, leaving 10 bases of the junction unmatched. Germline CDR1 and CDR2: SGHRS and YFSETQ. The CDR3 reads CASSLRQGNRHEQYF. CDR3 DNA sequence: TGCGCCAGCAGCTTAAGACAGGGAAATCGCCACGAGCAGTACTTC.

As regards this clone: The same CDR3 also results from other DNA sequences found in this sample. This chain links TRBV29-1 with TRBJ2-3; D uncertain. Germline V gene lookup returns CDR1 SQVTM and CDR2 ANQGSEA. Trimming took 4 bases from V and 6 from J, leaving 5 bases between them. The CDR3 loop spans 10 amino acids. The CDR3 DNA is TGCAGCGTTGTATCCGATACGCAGTATTTT. It codes for CSVVSDTQYF.

The table lists this clone with a few counts. The rearrangement joins TRBV30 to TRBJ1-1; D gene ambiguous. The length of the CDR3 is 11 residues. Trimming took 6 bases from V and 7 from J, leaving 12 bases between them. Germline V gene lookup returns CDR1 GTSNPN and CDR2 SVGIG (reference sequence). This CDR3 is CACEPQVEAFF. The CDR3 bases are TGTGCCTGCGAGCCCCAGGTTGAAGCTTTCTTT.

J is TRBJ2-7 and V is TRBV11-1; TRBD1 agrees at 9 bases. The CDR3 extends over 17 amino acids. Per germline, CDR1 SGHAT and CDR2 FQDESV (reference sequence). Trimming removed 6 bases from V and 4 bases from J; junction bases left unmatched: 16. The CDR3 reads CASRGDRPGQGSYEQYF. CDR3 nucleotides: TGTGCCAGCAGGGGGGACCGGCCGGGACAGGGCTCTTACGAGCAGTACTTC.

This chain connects TRBV5-1 to TRBJ2-7, with D perhaps TRBD1 or TRBD2 (6 bases each). CDR1 and CDR2 from the germline V gene are SGHRS and YFSETQ. CDR3 length equals 15 residues. V shed 4 bases and J shed 0 bases, with 14 bases lying between them. CDR3: CASSPAGGPSYEQYF. The CDR3 coding sequence is TGCGCCAGCAGCCCGGCTGGGGGGCCCTCCTACGAGCAGTACTTC.

V usage is TRBV2 and J usage is TRBJ2-6; D call uncertain. Germline V lookup: CDR1 SNHLY, CDR2 FYNNEI. The CDR3 consists of 15 residues. V gave up 5 bases and J gave up 0 bases, with 8 bases separating them. The CDR3 is CASSLTLSGANVLTF. In DNA form, the CDR3 reads TGTGCCAGCAGTCTAACACTCTCTGGGGCCAACGTCCTGACTTTC.

This chain links TRBV19 with TRBJ2-5, with D perhaps being TRBD1 or TRBD2 (5 bases each). This CDR3 spans 15 amino acids. The germline V gene has CDR1 LNHDA and CDR2 SQIVND (reference sequence). Trimming left V 6 bases short and J 1 base short, with 15 bases between. CDR3 DNA sequence: TGTGCCAGTAGCCCCGGGACCGCCATCCAAGAGACCCAGTACTTC. Its translation is CASSPGTAIQETQYF. The full variable domain, in which reference TRBV19 and TRBJ2-5 provide the parts outside the CDR3, is DGGITQSPKYLFRKEGQNVTLSCEQNLNHDAMYWYRQDPGQGLRLIYYSQIVNDFQKGDIAEGYSVSREKKESFPLTVTSAQKNPTAFYLCASSPGTAIQETQYFGPGTRLLVL.

The chain is built from TRBV5-6 and TRBJ1-1; D gene ambiguous. This CDR3 contains 15 residues. V was clipped by 0 bases and J by 9 bases, with 18 bases between them. Germline-derived CDR1 and CDR2 are SGHDT and YYEEEE. The CDR3 sequence: CASSLGFSGPIKAFF. The CDR3 bases are TGTGCCAGCAGCTTGGGGTTTTCCGGGCCCATAAAAGCTTTCTTT. Supplemented by reference TRBV5-6 and TRBJ1-1, the full variable domain reads DAGVTQSPTHLIKTRGQQVTLRCSPKSGHDTVSWYQQALGQGPQFIFQYYEEEERQRGNFPDRFSGHQFPNYSSELNVNALLLGDSALYLCASSLGFSGPIKAFFGQGTRLTVV.

Comment on this clone: Other nucleotide sequences from this sample produce the same CDR3. The chain uses TRBV7-9 and TRBJ1-2; D call uncertain. The CDR3 has 12 amino acids. Germline-derived CDR1 and CDR2 are SEHNR and FQNEAQ (reference sequence). V lost 1 base and J lost 8, with 8 bases in between. The chain's CDR3 is CASSLVGDGYTF. The CDR3 DNA sequence: TGTGCCAGCAGCTTAGTGGGTGACGGCTACACCTTC.

In this sample, this clone turned up a few times. The chain combines TRBV21-1 with TRBJ1-5; the table's TRBD1 call for D was not verified on the DNA. TRBV21-1 is an annotated pseudogene. This CDR3 has 16 residues. CDR3: CASSKPARVVNQPQHF. CDR3 bases: TGTGCCAGCAGCAAACCAGCCAGGGTGGTCAATCAGCCCCAGCATTTT.

This clone was seen only once. The chain carries TRBV9 and TRBJ2-5; TRBD2 is a possible D gene (6 bases). Germline loops: CDR1 SGDLS, CDR2 YYNGEE. This CDR3 has 12 residues. The V end was cut by 4 bases, the J end by 4 bases, with 8 bases between. Written as DNA, the CDR3 is TGTGCCAGCAGCACTAGCCCAGAGACCCAGTACTTC. It codes for CASSTSPETQYF.

V usage is TRBV2 and J usage is TRBJ2-2, with D possibly being TRBD1 (6 bases). The CDR3 is 20 residues long. V was pared by 2 bases and J by 3 bases, with 25 bases between. Germline V gene sequence: CDR1 SNHLY, CDR2 FYNNEI. Here the CDR3 reads CASSERGQGRLRAYTGELFF. The CDR3 nucleotides read TGTGCCAGCAGTGAACGGGGACAAGGCCGACTTAGAGCCTACACCGGGGAGCTGTTTTTT.

J is TRBJ1-1 and V is TRBV11-2, with unresolved D. Germline-derived CDR1 and CDR2 are SGHAT and FQNNGV. The CDR3 totals 14 residues. The V gene lost 6 bases and the J gene lost 1 base, with 12 bases spanning the gap. The CDR3 is CASSRKEANTEAFF. The CDR3 coding sequence is TGTGCCAGCAGTCGGAAAGAGGCGAACACTGAAGCTTTCTTT.

V is TRBV30 and J is TRBJ2-7, with a weak D call TRBD1 (6 bases). The CDR3 runs to 13 residues. The germline CDR1 and CDR2 sequences are GTSNPN and SVGIG (reference sequence). V dropped 2 bases and J dropped 2 bases, with 10 bases sitting between them. This chain's CDR3 is CAWSPGQAYEQYF. The CDR3 nucleotides are TGTGCCTGGAGTCCGGGACAAGCCTACGAGCAGTACTTC.

This clone showed up just a few times. This rearrangement joins TRBV11-3 to TRBJ2-2; the D is unclear. CDR3 length: 12 residues. Germline V lookup: CDR1 SGHNT, CDR2 YENEEA. V was trimmed by 3 bases and J by 4 bases, leaving 3 bases between them. CDR3 nucleotide sequence: TGTGCCAGCAGCTTCCCCACCGGGGAGCTGTTTTTT. It yields the protein CASSFPTGELFF.

The chain recombines TRBV25-1 with TRBJ2-7, with D perhaps TRBD1 (6 bases). This CDR3 contains 14 residues. The germline V gene has CDR1 MGHDK and CDR2 SYGVNS. V dropped 3 bases and J dropped 5 bases, with 14 bases sitting between them. The CDR3 loop is CASSDWDTPNEQYF. The CDR3 DNA reads TGTGCCAGCAGTGATTGGGACACCCCTAACGAGCAGTACTTC.

The chain is built from TRBV30 and TRBJ2-1; D is possibly TRBD2 (5 bases). The ends were cut back, 4 bases at V and 9 bases at J, with 13 bases in the middle. This CDR3 is built from 12 residues. Germline CDR1 is GTSNPN and CDR2 is SVGIG (reference sequence). Here the CDR3 reads CAWTITRGEQFF. The CDR3, as DNA: TGTGCCTGGACTATAACTCGGGGTGAGCAGTTCTTC. The full variable domain, with the rest looked up from reference TRBV30 and TRBJ2-1, is SQTIHQWPATLVQPVGSPLSLECTVEGTSNPNLYWYRQAAGRGLQLLFYSVGIGQISSEVPQNLSASRPQDRQFILSSKKLLLSDSGFYLCAWTITRGEQFFGPGTRLTVL.

In nucleotides, the CDR3 is TGTGCCAGCAGTGGAAGCGGGTGGGAGAGGTCTGGGGCCAACGTCCTGACTTTC. The encoded protein is CASSGSGWERSGANVLTF. V is TRBV25-1 and J is TRBJ2-6; D perhaps matches TRBD2 (6 bases). This CDR3 spans 18 amino acids. Trimming removed 4 bases from V and 1 base from J, with 17 bases in between. Germline loops: CDR1 MGHDK, CDR2 SYGVNS.

The chain employs TRBV19 and TRBJ2-2; the D is unclear. V was shortened by 11 bases and J by 4 bases, with 14 bases between the two germline ends. Germline V gene sequence: CDR1 LNHDA, CDR2 SQIVND (reference sequence). CDR3 length: 13 amino acids. The DNA for the CDR3 is TGTGCCGTACTTAGCTCGGGCACCGGGGAGCTGTTTTTT. It is translated as CAVLSSGTGELFF.

There are a few counts of this clone. The chain carries TRBV14 and TRBJ2-7; tentative D call: TRBD2 (5 bases). Germline assignment: CDR1 SGHDN and CDR2 FVKESK. Trimming pared 1 base from V and 5 bases from J, leaving 12 bases between. The length of the CDR3 is 14 residues. The CDR3 spells CASSQVPGSHEQYF. The DNA for the CDR3 is TGTGCCAGCAGCCAAGTCCCGGGGTCCCACGAGCAGTACTTC.

The chain employs TRBV5-6 and TRBJ1-4; D might be TRBD1 (6 bases). The CDR3 has 13 residues. Trimming left V 4 bases short and J 6 bases short, with 10 bases between. Germline loops: CDR1 SGHDT, CDR2 YYEEEE. CDR3: CASSARQDEKLFF. CDR3 nucleotide sequence: TGTGCCAGCAGCGCACGACAGGATGAAAAACTGTTTTTT. Looking up the rest from reference TRBV5-6 and TRBJ1-4 gives the full variable domain: DAGVTQSPTHLIKTRGQQVTLRCSPKSGHDTVSWYQQALGQGPQFIFQYYEEEERQRGNFPDRFSGHQFPNYSSELNVNALLLGDSALYLCASSARQDEKLFFGSGTQLSVL.

In this sample, this clone turned up a few times. The chain joins TRBV29-1 to TRBJ1-2; D remains unclear. Germline assignment: CDR1 SQVTM and CDR2 ANQGSEA. The CDR3 runs to 12 residues. With 4 bases removed from V and 2 bases from J, the gap between germline ends came to 8 bases. The CDR3 loop reads CSVVLGNYGYTF. CDR3 nucleotide sequence: TGCAGCGTTGTGTTGGGGAACTATGGCTACACCTTC. Full variable domain (outside the CDR3, taken from reference TRBV29-1 and TRBJ1-2): SAVISQKPSRDICQRGTSLTIQCQVDSQVTMMFWYRQQPGQSLTLIATANQGSEATYESGFVIDKFPISRPNLTFSTLTVSNMSPEDSSIYLCSVVLGNYGYTFGSGTRLTVV.

This clone was seen a handful of times. The chain carries TRBV29-1 and TRBJ2-5; 11 bases match TRBD2. Germline CDR1 SQVTM, CDR2 ANQGSEA. V was clipped by 6 bases and J by 3 bases; unmatched bases: 6. The CDR3 is 14 residues long. DNA of the CDR3: TGCAGCGTAATACTAGCGGGGGTTGAAGAGACCCAGTACTTC. The encoded protein is CSVILAGVEETQYF.

This clone was observed a handful of times. V usage is TRBV14 and J usage is TRBJ2-3; D remains unclear. V was trimmed by 9 bases and J by 9 bases, leaving 10 bases between them. CDR1 and CDR2 from the germline V gene are SGHDN and FVKESK. This CDR3 comprises 10 residues. The CDR3 here is CASGGVTQYF. The CDR3 nucleotides are TGTGCCAGTGGTGGGGTGACGCAGTATTTT.

The CDR3 loop is CASSLNPRTGGSDEQFF. As DNA, the CDR3 is TGTGCCAGCAGCTTAAACCCCCGGACAGGGGGCTCGGATGAGCAGTTCTTC. This chain joins TRBV7-3 and TRBJ2-1, with TRBD1 matching 11 bases. Looked up from germline, CDR1 is SGHTA and CDR2 is FQGTGA. CDR3 length: 17 amino acids. After removal of 1 base from V and 8 bases from J, the junction contained 10 bases not matched to a gene.

A note on this clone: Other DNA sequences in the same sample also yield this CDR3. The V call is TRBV11-2, the J call TRBJ2-1; no clear D gene. From germline, CDR1 is SGHAT and CDR2 FQNNGV. The V and J ends lost 1 base and 9 bases respectively, with 4 bases between them. The CDR3 length is 11 residues. CDR3 sequence reads: CASSLGGEQFF. The CDR3 DNA follows: TGTGCCAGCAGCTTAGGTGGTGAGCAGTTCTTC.